The clone carrying this T cell receptor beta chain was observed at least ten times. No ophthalmopathy progression within 18 months constituted stable Graves' hyperthyroidism. In patients aged 18 to 65, hyperthyroidism was newly diagnosed, with duration under 2 months. The sample comes from a study of T cells in Graves' hyperthyroidism and ophthalmopathy. The CDR3 extends over 14 amino acids. V was pared by 3 bases and J by 6 bases, with 4 bases of the junction left unmatched. Template material for amplifying TCR beta CDR3 regions consisted of RNA transcripts. HTBI primers were employed in a first-round RT-PCR of the TCR CDR3. In TCRdb, the multiplex PCR reads were re-called with MiXCR into one record per CDR3 protein. The sample lists 500,000 to 600,000 distinct CDR3 sequences; approximately 15% were seen once.

The TCR comes from a woman aged 18-29 years with Graves' hyperthyroidism. This chain joins TRBV12-3 or TRBV12-4 and TRBJ2-2; 7 bases fit TRBD1. The specimen was blood. CDR3 region: CASSLTGWPGELFF. CDR3 bases: TGTGCCAGCAGTTTGACAGGGTGGCCCGGGGAGCTGTTTTTT.